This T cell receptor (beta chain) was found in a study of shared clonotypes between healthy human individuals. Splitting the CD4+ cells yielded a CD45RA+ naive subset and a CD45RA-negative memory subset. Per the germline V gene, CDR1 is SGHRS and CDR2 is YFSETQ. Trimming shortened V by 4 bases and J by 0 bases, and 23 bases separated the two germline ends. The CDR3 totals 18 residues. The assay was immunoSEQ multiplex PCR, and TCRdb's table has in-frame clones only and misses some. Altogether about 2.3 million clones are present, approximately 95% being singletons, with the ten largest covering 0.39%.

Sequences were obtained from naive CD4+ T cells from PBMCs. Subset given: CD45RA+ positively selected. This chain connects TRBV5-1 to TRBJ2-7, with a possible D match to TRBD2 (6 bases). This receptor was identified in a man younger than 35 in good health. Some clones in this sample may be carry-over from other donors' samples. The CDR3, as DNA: TGCGCCAGCAGCCTCCTTCTAGCAACGGGAGACCTCTCCTACGAGCAGTACTTC. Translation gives CASSLLLATGDLSYEQYF.